The rows below give T cell receptor beta chains drawn from one sample of a study of blood T cell repertoires in COVID-19. Libraries were prepared by immunoSEQ multiplex PCR; TCRdb keeps only in-frame clonotypes and omits some of them. The sample shows over 150,000 clones, around 90% of them seen only once. The sample was peripheral blood. These receptor sequences come from a man aged 40-49 years with active or convalescent COVID-19. Each CDR3 is given with its conserved first and last residue. The D gene is left open where the match is weak. Only part of the rows carry a size: once, few, many, or a class if the clone is expanded.

D gene,clone size,V gene,J gene,CDR3 protein,CDR3 DNA
.,.,TRBV5-1,TRBJ2-7,CASSLGGDEQYF,TGCGCCAGCAGCTTAGGGGGAGACGAGCAGTACTTC
TRBD1,.,TRBV24-1,TRBJ1-1,CATSEGTANTEAFF,TGTGCCACCAGTGAGGGGACAGCTAACACTGAAGCTTTCTTT
TRBD1,.,TRBV7-8,TRBJ1-2,CASSLGTGGDGYTF,TGTGCCAGCAGCTTAGGAACAGGGGGCGATGGCTACACCTTC
.,.,TRBV5-5,TRBJ1-2,CASSLDPGWGYTF,TGTGCCAGCAGCTTGGACCCGGGATGGGGCTACACCTTC
TRBD1,.,TRBV15,TRBJ1-5,CATSTRDREYQPQHF,TGTGCCACCAGCACACGGGACAGGGAGTATCAGCCCCAGCATTTT
.,few,TRBV30,TRBJ1-6,CAWSANSLNSPLHF,TGTGCCTGGAGTGCTAATAGTTTGAATTCACCCCTCCACTTT
.,once,TRBV24-1,TRBJ2-5,CATSDFGVPETQYF,TGTGCCACCAGTGATTTCGGGGTTCCGGAGACCCAGTACTTC
TRBD1,.,TRBV29-1,TRBJ1-3,CSVDDREDTIYF,TGCAGCGTTGATGACAGGGAGGACACCATATATTTT
TRBD1,.,TRBV6-6,TRBJ1-1,CASSWDRVEAFF,TGTGCCAGCAGCTGGGACAGGGTTGAAGCTTTCTTT
.,once,TRBV7-9,TRBJ1-2,CASSLSQAYGYTF,TGTGCCAGCAGCTTATCACAGGCCTATGGCTACACCTTC
.,.,TRBV13,TRBJ2-7,CASSLDGYEQYF,TGTGCCAGCAGCTTAGACGGCTACGAGCAGTACTTC
TRBD1,few,TRBV5-8,TRBJ2-5,CASSLRDSETQYF,TGTGCCAGCAGCCTAAGGGACAGCGAGACCCAGTACTTC
.,.,TRBV5-6,TRBJ2-2,CASRPGNTGELFF,TGTGCCAGCAGACCAGGGAACACCGGGGAGCTGTTTTTT
.,.,TRBV4-1,TRBJ1-5,CASSQDNRNQPQHF,TGCGCCAGCAGCCAAGACAACAGAAATCAGCCCCAGCATTTT
TRBD2,.,TRBV9,TRBJ2-3,CASSVEGTLADLTDTQYF,TGTGCCAGCAGCGTAGAAGGGACCCTAGCGGACCTCACAGATACGCAGTATTTT
.,.,TRBV7-2,TRBJ1-1,CASSLVGQMNTEAFF,TGTGCCAGCAGCTTAGTAGGACAGATGAACACTGAAGCTTTCTTT
.,.,TRBV7-3,TRBJ2-5,CASSLNGQGGETQYF,TGTGCCAGCAGCTTAAATGGGCAGGGTGGAGAGACCCAGTACTTC
.,.,TRBV7-6,TRBJ1-1,CASSFIDGTDTEAFF,TGTGCCAGCAGCTTTATTGACGGAACAGACACTGAAGCTTTCTTT
.,.,TRBV6-2/TRBV6-3,TRBJ2-7,CASSLQGLYEQYF,TGTGCCAGCAGTTTACAGGGCCTATACGAGCAGTACTTC
.,.,TRBV12-3/TRBV12-4,TRBJ1-1,CASSLSLNTEAFF,TGTGCCAGCAGTTTAAGCCTAAACACTGAAGCTTTCTTT
.,.,TRBV7-9,TRBJ2-1,CASSLVRENEQFF,TGTGCCAGCAGCTTAGTCAGGGAAAATGAGCAGTTCTTC
.,.,TRBV7-8,TRBJ1-2,CASSETGLWGYTF,TGTGCCAGCAGCGAAACAGGCCTATGGGGCTACACCTTC
.,.,TRBV7-9,TRBJ1-1,CASSRLDSLNTEAFF,TGTGCCAGCAGCCGACTCGACAGCCTGAACACTGAAGCTTTCTTT
TRBD2,.,TRBV9,TRBJ2-1,CASSLRGTSGHNEQFF,TGTGCCAGCAGCCTTAGAGGGACTAGCGGGCACAATGAGCAGTTCTTC
.,.,TRBV9,TRBJ2-7,CASRAYEQYF,TGTGCCAGTCGGGCCTACGAGCAGTACTTC
.,once,TRBV12-3/TRBV12-4,TRBJ2-4,CASSSTYIQYF,TGTGCCAGCAGCTCGACTTACATTCAGTACTTC
TRBD1,.,TRBV5-1,TRBJ2-1,CASSDTGVGVSYNEQFF,TGCGCCAGCAGCGACACAGGGGTGGGGGTCTCCTACAATGAGCAGTTCTTC
TRBD2,.,TRBV11-1,TRBJ2-3,CASSLLPSGITDTQYF,TGTGCCAGCAGCCTACTTCCTAGCGGTATCACAGATACGCAGTATTTT
TRBD2,.,TRBV7-6,TRBJ2-3,CASSPQHGGVGDTQYF,TGTGCCAGCAGCCCTCAGCACGGGGGGGTAGGCGATACGCAGTATTTT
.,.,TRBV2,TRBJ2-2,CASIRDQGTGELFF,TGTGCCAGCATTAGGGATCAGGGGACCGGGGAGCTGTTTTTT
.,.,TRBV5-6,TRBJ2-3,CASSSLLESTDTQYF,TGTGCCAGCAGCTCATTACTAGAATCCACAGATACGCAGTATTTT
TRBD2,.,TRBV5-1,TRBJ2-7,CASSPGTNYEQYF,TGCGCCAGCAGCCCGGGGACTAACTACGAGCAGTACTTC
TRBD2,.,TRBV11-2,TRBJ2-2,CASSSVRTRNTGELFF,TGTGCCAGCAGCTCGGTCAGGACTAGAAACACCGGGGAGCTGTTTTTT
TRBD1,.,TRBV5-1,TRBJ1-3,CASSFDDRDGGNTIYF,TGCGCCAGCAGCTTTGATGACAGGGATGGTGGAAACACCATATATTTT
TRBD1,.,TRBV18,TRBJ2-7,CASSPWDRVSREQYF,TGTGCCAGCTCACCCTGGGACAGGGTGTCCCGCGAGCAGTACTTC
TRBD1,.,TRBV9,TRBJ1-4,CASSETGANEKLFF,TGTGCCAGCAGTGAGACAGGGGCTAATGAAAAACTGTTTTTT
.,.,TRBV7-9,TRBJ1-5,CASSLSWQDNQPQHF,TGTGCCAGCAGCTTAAGCTGGCAGGACAATCAGCCCCAGCATTTT